This T cell receptor (beta chain) was identified in a study of neurological immune-mediated disorders. This clonotype has ten or more counts. Its specificity is not known. This sample's time point: longitudinal time-point 1 (baseline). Study outcomes and limitations: CDR3 amino acid sequences of expanded clones were not shared across subjects, a result suggesting private repertoires in all groups.

The length of the CDR3 is 14 residues. CDR1 and CDR2 (germline): SGHRS, YFSETQ. V gave up 7 bases and J gave up 0 bases, with 14 bases separating them. As for the cDNA, it was generated by 5'RACE with 10-nucleotide random UMIs. TCRdb recomputed calls from the 5' RACE reads with MiXCR, one row per CDR3 protein. Of some 71,000 distinct CDR3 sequences in the sample, around 9.6% are singletons; the top ten hold 9.5% to 10%. J is TRBJ2-7 and V is TRBV5-1; D assignment may be TRBD1 or TRBD2 (5 bases each). This receptor was identified in a man aged 30 to 45 in good health. The sample comprised PBMCs. Written as DNA, the CDR3 is TGCGCCAGCTCGACGGGACGGTTCTCCTACGAGCAGTACTTC. This translates into CASSTGRFSYEQYF.